This T cell receptor (beta chain) derives from a study of shared clonotypes between healthy human individuals. Study information: Researchers drew samples from two women and a few men aged 18 to 49. Study-wide results and limits: Tissue TCR repertoires likely differ from these blood-only repertoires.

It was into CD45RA+ naive and CD45RA-negative memory subsets that the CD4+ cells were split. V shed 1 base and J shed 7 bases, with 3 bases lying between them. This CDR3 has 11 residues. CDR1 is SGHTS, CDR2 YDEGEE, per germline. As regards this clone: Its specificity is unknown.

The repertoire was sequenced with immunoSEQ multiplex PCR; TCRdb's copy has only in-frame clones and lacks some. The sample lists 500,000 or so clones; approximately 95% were seen once. V usage is TRBV5-8 and J usage is TRBJ2-1, with D unresolved. This TCR came from a woman in her 30s in good health. Sequencing used naive CD4+ T cells sorted from blood. Subset given: CD45RA+ positively selected. For the CDR3, the DNA is TGTGCCAGCAGCTTGTGGAATGAGCAGTTCTTC. It codes for CASSLWNEQFF.